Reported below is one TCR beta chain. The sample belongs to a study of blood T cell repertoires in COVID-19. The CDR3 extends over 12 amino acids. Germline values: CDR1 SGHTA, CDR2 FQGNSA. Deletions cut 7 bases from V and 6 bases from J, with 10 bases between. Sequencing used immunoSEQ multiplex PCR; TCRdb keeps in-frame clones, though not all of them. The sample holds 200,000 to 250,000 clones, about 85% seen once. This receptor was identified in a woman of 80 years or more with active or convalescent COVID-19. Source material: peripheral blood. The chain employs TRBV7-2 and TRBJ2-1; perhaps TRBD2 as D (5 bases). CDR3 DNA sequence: TGTGCCAGCACCCGAAGCGGCAATGAGCAGTTCTTC. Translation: CASTRSGNEQFF.